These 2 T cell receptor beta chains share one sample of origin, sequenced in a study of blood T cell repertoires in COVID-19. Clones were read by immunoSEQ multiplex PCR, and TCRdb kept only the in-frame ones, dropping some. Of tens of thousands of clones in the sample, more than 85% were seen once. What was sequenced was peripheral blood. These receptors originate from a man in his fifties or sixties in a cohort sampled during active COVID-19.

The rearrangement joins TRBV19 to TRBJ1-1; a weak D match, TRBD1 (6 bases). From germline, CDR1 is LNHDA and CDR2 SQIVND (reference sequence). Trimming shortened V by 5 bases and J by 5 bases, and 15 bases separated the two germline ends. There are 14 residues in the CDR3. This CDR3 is CASSGGGGWTEAFF. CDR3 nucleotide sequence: TGTGCCAGTAGTGGGGGGGGCGGATGGACTGAAGCTTTCTTT.

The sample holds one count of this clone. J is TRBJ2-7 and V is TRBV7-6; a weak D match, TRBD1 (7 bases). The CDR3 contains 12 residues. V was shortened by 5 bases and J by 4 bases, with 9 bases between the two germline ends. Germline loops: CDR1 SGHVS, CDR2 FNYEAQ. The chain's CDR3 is CASSPGGYEQYF. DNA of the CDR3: TGTGCCAGCAGCCCAGGGGGGTACGAGCAGTACTTC. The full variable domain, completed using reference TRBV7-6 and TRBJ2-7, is GAGVSQSPRYKVTKRGQDVALRCDPISGHVSLYWYRQALGQGPEFLTYFNYEAQQDKSGLPNDRFSAERPEGSISTLTIQRTEQRDSAMYRCASSPGGYEQYFGPGTRLTVT.